This TCR beta chain was found in a study of T cell repertoires in cytomegalovirus infection. The study, taken as a whole, reports: What dominated the ex vivo response were HLA-C-restricted CMV-specific TCR beta clonotypes. Summed public TCR beta family frequency identified CMV carriers bearing the relevant HLA.

V lost 5 bases to trimming and J lost 5 bases; unmatched junction nucleotides: 9. The length of the CDR3 is 14 residues. Via MiXCR, TCRdb re-called the reads, giving one row per CDR3 protein. The sample shows approximately 200,000 distinct CDR3 sequences, about 23% of them seen only once. About this clonotype itself: What it binds is not known.

This TCR was recovered from a human donor in good health (CMV status not recorded). Some clones in this sample may be carry-over from other donors' samples. What was sequenced was CD8+ T cells from PBMCs. This sequence joins TRBV12-3 or TRBV12-4 and TRBJ2-7; 7 bases are a match to TRBD1. The CDR3 nucleotides read TGTGCCAGCAGTATTACAGGGGTAGGCGACGAGCAGTACTTC. Translation: CASSITGVGDEQYF.